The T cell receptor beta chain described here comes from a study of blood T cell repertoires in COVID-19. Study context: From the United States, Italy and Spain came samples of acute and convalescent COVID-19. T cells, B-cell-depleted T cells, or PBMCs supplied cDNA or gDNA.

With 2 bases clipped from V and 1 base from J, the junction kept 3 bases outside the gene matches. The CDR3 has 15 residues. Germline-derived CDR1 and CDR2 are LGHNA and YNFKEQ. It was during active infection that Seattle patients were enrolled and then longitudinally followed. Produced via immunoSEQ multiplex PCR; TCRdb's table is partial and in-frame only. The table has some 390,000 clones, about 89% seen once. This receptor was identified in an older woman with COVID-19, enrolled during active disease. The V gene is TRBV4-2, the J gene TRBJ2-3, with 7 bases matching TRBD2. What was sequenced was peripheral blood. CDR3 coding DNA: TGTGCCAGCAGCCAACTGCGGGAGCGCACAGATACGCAGTATTTT. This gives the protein CASSQLRERTDTQYF.